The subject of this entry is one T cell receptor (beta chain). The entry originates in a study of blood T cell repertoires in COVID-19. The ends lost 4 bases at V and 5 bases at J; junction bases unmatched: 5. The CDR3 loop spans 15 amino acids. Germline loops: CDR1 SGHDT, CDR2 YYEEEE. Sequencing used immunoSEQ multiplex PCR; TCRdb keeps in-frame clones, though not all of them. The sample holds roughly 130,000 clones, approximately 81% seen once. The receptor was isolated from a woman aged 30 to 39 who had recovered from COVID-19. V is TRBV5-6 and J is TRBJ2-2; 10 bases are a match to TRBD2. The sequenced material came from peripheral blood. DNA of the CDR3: TGTGCCAGCAGCATAGCGGGAGGAGGGACCGGGGAGCTGTTTTTT. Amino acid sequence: CASSIAGGGTGELFF. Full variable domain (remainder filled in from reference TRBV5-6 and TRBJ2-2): DAGVTQSPTHLIKTRGQQVTLRCSPKSGHDTVSWYQQALGQGPQFIFQYYEEEERQRGNFPDRFSGHQFPNYSSELNVNALLLGDSALYLCASSIAGGGTGELFFGEGSRLTVL.